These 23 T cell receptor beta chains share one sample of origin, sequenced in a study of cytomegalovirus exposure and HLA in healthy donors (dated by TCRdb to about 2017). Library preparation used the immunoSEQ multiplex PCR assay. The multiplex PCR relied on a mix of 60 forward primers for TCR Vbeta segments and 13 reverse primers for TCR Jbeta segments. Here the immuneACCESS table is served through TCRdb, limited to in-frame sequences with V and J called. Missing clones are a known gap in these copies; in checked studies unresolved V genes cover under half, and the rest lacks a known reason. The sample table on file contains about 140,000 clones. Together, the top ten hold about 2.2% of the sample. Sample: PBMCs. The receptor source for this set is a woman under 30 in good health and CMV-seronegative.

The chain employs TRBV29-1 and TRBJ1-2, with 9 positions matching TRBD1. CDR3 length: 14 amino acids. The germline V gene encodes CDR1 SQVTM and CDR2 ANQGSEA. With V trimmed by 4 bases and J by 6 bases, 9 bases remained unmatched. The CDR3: CSVGLQGAGDGYTF. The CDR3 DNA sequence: TGCAGCGTTGGGCTACAGGGGGCGGGTGATGGCTACACCTTC.

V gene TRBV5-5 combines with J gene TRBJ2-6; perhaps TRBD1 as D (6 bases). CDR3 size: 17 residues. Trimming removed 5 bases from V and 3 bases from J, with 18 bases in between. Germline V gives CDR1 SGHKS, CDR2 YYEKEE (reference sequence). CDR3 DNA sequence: TGTGCCAGCAGTCTACATGTCAGGGGAGTTGGGGCCAACGTCCTGACTTTC. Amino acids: CASSLHVRGVGANVLTF.

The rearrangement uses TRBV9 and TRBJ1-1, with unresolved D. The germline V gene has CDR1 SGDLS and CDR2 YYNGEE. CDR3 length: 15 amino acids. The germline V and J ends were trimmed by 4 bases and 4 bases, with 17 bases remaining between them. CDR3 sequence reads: CASSSRGGSGTEAFF. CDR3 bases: TGTGCCAGCAGCTCTCGGGGAGGGTCGGGCACTGAAGCTTTCTTT.

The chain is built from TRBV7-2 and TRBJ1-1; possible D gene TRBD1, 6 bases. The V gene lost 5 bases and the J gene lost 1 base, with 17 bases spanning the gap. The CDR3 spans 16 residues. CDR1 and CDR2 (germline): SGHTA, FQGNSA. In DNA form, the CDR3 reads TGTGCCAGCAGCCTTAGCCTTACAGGGCAGAACACTGAAGCTTTCTTT. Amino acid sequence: CASSLSLTGQNTEAFF.

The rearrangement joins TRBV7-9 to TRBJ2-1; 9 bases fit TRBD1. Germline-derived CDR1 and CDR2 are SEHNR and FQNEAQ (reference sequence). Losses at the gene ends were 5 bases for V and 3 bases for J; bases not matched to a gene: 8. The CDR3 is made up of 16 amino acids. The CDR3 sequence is CASSLTGGVGYNEQFF. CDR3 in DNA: TGTGCCAGCAGCCTAACAGGGGGCGTGGGCTACAATGAGCAGTTCTTC. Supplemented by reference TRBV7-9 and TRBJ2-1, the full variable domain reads DTGVSQNPRHKITKRGQNVTFRCDPISEHNRLYWYRQTLGQGPEFLTYFQNEAQLEKSRLLSDRFSAERPKGSFSTLEIQRTEQGDSAMYLCASSLTGGVGYNEQFFGPGTRLTVL.

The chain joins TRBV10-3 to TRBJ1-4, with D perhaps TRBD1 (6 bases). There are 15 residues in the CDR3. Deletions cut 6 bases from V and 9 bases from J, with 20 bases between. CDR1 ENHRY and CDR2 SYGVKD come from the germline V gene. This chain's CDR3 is CAIRNRDYRFQKLFF. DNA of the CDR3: TGTGCCATCAGGAACAGGGATTATAGGTTTCAAAAACTGTTTTTT.

CDR3 in amino acids: CASSSPREAFF. The CDR3, as DNA: TGTGCCAGCAGTAGTCCCCGGGAGGCTTTCTTT. The chain employs TRBV6-5 and TRBJ1-1; D remains unclear. Per germline, CDR1 MNHEY and CDR2 SVGAGI. Trimming shortened V by 5 bases and J by 11 bases, and 12 bases separated the two germline ends. This CDR3 is 11 amino acids long.

CDR3: CAWSVLGTDEKLFF. CDR3 sequence (DNA): TGTGCCTGGAGTGTACTAGGGACAGATGAAAAACTGTTTTTT. The chain joins TRBV30 to TRBJ1-4; 7 nucleotides line up with TRBD1. Germline V gives CDR1 GTSNPN, CDR2 SVGIG (reference sequence). J gave up 6 bases and V 0 bases, and 4 bases lay outside the gene matches. The CDR3 spans 14 residues.

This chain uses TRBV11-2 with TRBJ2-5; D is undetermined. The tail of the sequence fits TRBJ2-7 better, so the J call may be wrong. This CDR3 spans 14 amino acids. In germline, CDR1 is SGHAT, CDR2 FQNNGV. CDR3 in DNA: TGTGCCAGCAGCTTCCCAGGTGGCTGGGGCGAGCAGTACTTC. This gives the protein CASSFPGGWGEQYF.

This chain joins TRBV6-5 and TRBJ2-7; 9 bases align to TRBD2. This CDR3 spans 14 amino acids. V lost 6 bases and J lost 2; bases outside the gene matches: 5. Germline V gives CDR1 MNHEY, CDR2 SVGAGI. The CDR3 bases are TGTGCCAGCAGCCGGACTAGCGCGACCTACGAGCAGTACTTC. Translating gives CASSRTSATYEQYF.

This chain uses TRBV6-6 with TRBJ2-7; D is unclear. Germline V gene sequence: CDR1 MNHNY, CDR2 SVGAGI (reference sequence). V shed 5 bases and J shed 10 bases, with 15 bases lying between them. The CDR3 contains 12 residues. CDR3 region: CASSPGGYHQYF. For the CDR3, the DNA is TGTGCCAGCAGTCCCGGCGGCTACCACCAGTACTTC.

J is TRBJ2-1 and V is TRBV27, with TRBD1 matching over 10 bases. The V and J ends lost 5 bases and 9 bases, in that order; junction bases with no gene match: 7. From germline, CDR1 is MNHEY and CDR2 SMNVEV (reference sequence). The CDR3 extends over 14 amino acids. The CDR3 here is CASSTGGQGSEQFF. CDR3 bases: TGTGCCAGCAGTACTGGGGGACAGGGGAGTGAGCAGTTCTTC.

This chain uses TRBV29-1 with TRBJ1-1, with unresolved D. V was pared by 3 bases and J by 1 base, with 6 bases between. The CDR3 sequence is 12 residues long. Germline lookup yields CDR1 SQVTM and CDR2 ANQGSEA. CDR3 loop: CSVDPGNTEAFF. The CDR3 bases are TGCAGCGTTGATCCCGGGAACACTGAAGCTTTCTTT.

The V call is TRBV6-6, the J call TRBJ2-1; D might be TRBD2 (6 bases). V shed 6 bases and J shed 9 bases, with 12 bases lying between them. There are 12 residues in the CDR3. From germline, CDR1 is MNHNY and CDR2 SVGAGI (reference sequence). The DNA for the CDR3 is TGTGCCAGCAGCCTAGGAGGGGTTGAGCAGTTCTTC. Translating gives CASSLGGVEQFF.

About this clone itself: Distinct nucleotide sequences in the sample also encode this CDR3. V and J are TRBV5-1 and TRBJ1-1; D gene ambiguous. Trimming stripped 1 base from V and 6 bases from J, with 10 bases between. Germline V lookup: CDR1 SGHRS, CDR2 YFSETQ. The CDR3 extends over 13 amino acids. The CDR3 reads CASSLSGSAEAFF. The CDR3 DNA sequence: TGCGCCAGCAGCTTGTCGGGGTCGGCTGAAGCTTTCTTT.

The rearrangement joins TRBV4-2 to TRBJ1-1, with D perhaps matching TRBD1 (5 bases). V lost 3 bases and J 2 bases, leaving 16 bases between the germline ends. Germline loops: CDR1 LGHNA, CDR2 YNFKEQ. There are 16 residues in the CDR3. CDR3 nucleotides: TGTGCCAGCAGCCAGAGGTTGGACATCAGCAACACTGAAGCTTTCTTT. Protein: CASSQRLDISNTEAFF.

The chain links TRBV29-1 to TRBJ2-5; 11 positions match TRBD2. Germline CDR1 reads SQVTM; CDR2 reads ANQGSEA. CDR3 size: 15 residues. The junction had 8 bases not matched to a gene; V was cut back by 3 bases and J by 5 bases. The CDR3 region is CSVEVAGGLLETQYF. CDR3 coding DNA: TGCAGCGTTGAGGTAGCGGGAGGGTTATTGGAGACCCAGTACTTC. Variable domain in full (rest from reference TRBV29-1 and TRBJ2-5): SAVISQKPSRDICQRGTSLTIQCQVDSQVTMMFWYRQQPGQSLTLIATANQGSEATYESGFVIDKFPISRPNLTFSTLTVSNMSPEDSSIYLCSVEVAGGLLETQYFGPGTRLLVL.

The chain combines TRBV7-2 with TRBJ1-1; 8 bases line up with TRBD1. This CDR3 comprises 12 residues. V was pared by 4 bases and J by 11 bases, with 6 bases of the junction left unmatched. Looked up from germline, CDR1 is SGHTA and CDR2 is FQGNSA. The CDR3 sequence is CASSSRTGLAFF. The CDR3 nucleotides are TGTGCCAGCAGCTCCCGGACAGGGCTGGCTTTCTTT. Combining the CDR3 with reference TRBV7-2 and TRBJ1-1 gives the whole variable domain GAGVSQSPSNKVTEKGKDVELRCDPISGHTALYWYRQSLGQGLEFLIYFQGNSAPDKSGLPSDRFSAERTGGSVSTLTIQRTQQEDSAVYLCASSSRTGLAFFGQGTRLTVV.

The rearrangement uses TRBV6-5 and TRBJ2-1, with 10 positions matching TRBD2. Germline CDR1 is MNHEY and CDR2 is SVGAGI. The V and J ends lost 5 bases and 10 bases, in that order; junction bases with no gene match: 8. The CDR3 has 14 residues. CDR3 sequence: CASSHPGLAPEQFF. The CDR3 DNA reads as TGTGCCAGCAGTCACCCGGGACTAGCGCCCGAGCAGTTCTTC.

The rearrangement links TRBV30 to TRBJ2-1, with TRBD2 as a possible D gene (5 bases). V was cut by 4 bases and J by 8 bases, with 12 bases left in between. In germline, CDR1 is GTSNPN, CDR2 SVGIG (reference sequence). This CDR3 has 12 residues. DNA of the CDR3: TGTGCCTGGACTAGCCCCGTATATGAGCAGTTCTTC. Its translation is CAWTSPVYEQFF.

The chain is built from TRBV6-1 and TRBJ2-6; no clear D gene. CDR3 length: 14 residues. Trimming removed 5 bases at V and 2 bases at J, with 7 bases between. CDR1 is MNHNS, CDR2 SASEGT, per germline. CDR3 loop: CASSLGTGANVLTF. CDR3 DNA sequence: TGTGCCAGCAGTCTAGGAACTGGGGCCAACGTCCTGACTTTC.

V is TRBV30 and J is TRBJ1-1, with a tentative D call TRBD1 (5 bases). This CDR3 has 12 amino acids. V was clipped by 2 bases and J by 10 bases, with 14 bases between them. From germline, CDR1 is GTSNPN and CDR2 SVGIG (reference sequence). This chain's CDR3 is CAWSPRGGGAFF. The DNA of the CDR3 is TGTGCCTGGAGTCCCCGTGGGGGGGGAGCTTTCTTT.

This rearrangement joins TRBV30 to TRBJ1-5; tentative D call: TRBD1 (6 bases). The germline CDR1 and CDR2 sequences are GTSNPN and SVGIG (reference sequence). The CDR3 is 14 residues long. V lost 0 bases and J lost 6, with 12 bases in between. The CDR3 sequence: CAWSVGGQIQPQHF. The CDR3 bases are TGTGCCTGGAGTGTAGGGGGACAAATTCAGCCCCAGCATTTT. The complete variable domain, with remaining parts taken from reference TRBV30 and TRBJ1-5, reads SQTIHQWPATLVQPVGSPLSLECTVEGTSNPNLYWYRQAAGRGLQLLFYSVGIGQISSEVPQNLSASRPQDRQFILSSKKLLLSDSGFYLCAWSVGGQIQPQHFGDGTRLSIL.